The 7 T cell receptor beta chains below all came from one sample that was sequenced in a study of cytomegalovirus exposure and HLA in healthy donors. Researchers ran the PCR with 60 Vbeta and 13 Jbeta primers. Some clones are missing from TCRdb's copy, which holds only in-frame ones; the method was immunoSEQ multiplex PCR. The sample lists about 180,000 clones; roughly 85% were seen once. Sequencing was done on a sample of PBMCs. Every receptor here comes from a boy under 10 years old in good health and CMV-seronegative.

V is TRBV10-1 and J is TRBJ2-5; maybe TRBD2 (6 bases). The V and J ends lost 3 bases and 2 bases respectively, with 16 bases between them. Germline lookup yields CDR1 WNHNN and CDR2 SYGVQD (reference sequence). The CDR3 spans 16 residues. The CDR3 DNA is TGCGCCAGCAGTGAAGGCGGGGCAGGTCGGCAAGAGACCCAGTACTTC. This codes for CASSEGGAGRQETQYF.

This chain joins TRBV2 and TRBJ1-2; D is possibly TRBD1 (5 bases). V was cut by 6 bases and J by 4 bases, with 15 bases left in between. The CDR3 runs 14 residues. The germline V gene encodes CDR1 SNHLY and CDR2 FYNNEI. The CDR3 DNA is TGTGCCAGCAGCGCGCAGGGCCTGGGCTATGGCTACACCTTC. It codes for CASSAQGLGYGYTF.

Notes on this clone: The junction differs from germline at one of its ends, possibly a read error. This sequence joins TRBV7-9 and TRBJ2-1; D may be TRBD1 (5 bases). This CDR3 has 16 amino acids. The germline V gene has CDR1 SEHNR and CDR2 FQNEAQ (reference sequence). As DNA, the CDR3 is TGTTCCAGCAGCCCCGCCCAGGGTGGCGGTTACAATGAGCAGTTCTTC. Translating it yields CSSSPAQGGGYNEQFF. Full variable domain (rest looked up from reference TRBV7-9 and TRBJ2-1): DTGVSQNPRHKITKRGQNVTFRCDPISEHNRLYWYRQTLGQGPEFLTYFQNEAQLEKSRLLSDRFSAERPKGSFSTLEIQRTEQGDSAMYLCSSSPAQGGGYNEQFFGPGTRLTVL.

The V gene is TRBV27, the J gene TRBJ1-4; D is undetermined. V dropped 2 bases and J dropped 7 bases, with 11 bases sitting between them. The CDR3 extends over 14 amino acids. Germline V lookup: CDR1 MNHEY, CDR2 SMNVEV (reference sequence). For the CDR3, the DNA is TGTGCCAGCAGTTTAAGAGGGTGGGGTGAAAAACTGTTTTTT. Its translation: CASSLRGWGEKLFF.

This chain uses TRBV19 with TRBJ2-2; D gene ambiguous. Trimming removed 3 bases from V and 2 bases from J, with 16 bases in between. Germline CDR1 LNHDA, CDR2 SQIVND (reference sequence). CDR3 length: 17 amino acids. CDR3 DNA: TGTGCCAGTAGTATTACCGTAAAACTAAGTAACACCGGGGAGCTGTTTTTT. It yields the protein CASSITVKLSNTGELFF.

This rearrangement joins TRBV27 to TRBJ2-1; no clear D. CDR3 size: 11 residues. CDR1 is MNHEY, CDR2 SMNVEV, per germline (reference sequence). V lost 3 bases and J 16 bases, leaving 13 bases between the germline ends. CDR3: CASSFGWRKFF. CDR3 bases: TGTGCCAGCAGTTTCGGGTGGCGTAAATTCTTC.

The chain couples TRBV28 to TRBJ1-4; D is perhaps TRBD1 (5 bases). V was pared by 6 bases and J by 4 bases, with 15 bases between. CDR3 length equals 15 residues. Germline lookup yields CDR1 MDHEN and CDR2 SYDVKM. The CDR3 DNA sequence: TGTGCCAGCAGCCCGGGCCGGGGGGTTAATGAAAAACTGTTTTTT. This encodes CASSPGRGVNEKLFF.